This TCR beta chain was observed in a study of OX40 agonist ivuxolimab in advanced cancers. As for this clone: In this CDR3 the conserved last residue, phenylalanine or tryptophan, is missing, so a read error is likely.

Repertoires were generated with immunoSEQ multiplex PCR, while TCRdb's copy carries only in-frame clones and drops some. This sample carries roughly 86,000 clones, more than 85% of them seen once, and the ten largest clones take 1.1%. This CDR3 contains 16 residues. CDR1 and CDR2 from the germline V gene are SGHNT and YYREEE (reference sequence). V dropped 7 bases and J dropped 1 base, with 20 bases sitting between them. The genes are TRBV5-4 and TRBJ1-2; weak D call: TRBD1 (5 bases). This receptor was identified in an adult with an advanced solid tumor such as melanoma, head and neck, liver or kidney cancer. This sample comprised CD4+ or CD8+ T cells sorted from blood, obtained in a trial of the OX40 agonist ivuxolimab. This CDR3 is CASSLGVPGLNYGYTL. CDR3 DNA sequence: TGTGCCAGCTCCCTGGGGGTTCCAGGGCTTAACTATGGCTACACCCTC.